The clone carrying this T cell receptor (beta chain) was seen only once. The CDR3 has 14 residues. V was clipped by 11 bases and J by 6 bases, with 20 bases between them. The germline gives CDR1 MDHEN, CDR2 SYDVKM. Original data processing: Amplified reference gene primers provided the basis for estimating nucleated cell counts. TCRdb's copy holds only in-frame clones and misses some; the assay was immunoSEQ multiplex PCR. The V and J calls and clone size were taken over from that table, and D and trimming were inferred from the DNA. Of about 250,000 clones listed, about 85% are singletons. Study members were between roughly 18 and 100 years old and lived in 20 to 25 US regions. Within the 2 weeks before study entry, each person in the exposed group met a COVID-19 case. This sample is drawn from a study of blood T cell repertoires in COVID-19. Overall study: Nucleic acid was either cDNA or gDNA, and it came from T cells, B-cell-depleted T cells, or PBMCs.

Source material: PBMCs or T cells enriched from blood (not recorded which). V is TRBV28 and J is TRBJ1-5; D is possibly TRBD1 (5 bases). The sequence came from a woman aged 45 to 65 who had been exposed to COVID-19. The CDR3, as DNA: TGTGCCGCTATGACTGGGGGGGATGGTCAGCCCCAGCATTTT. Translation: CAAMTGGDGQPQHF.